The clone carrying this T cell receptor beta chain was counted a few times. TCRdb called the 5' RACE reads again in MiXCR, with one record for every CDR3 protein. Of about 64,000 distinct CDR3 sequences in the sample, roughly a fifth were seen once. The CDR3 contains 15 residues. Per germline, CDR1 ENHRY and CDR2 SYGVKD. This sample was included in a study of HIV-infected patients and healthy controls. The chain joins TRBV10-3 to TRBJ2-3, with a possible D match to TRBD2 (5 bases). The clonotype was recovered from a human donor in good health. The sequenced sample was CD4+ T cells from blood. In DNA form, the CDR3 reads TGTGCTCATTCCGACGGGCGGACTAGCACAGATACGCAGTATTTT. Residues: CAHSDGRTSTDTQYF.